Below, 3 T cell receptor beta chains from the same sample are listed, as sequenced in a study of blood T cell repertoires in COVID-19. Sequencing was performed with immunoSEQ multiplex PCR; in TCRdb, only in-frame clones are kept and a portion is missing. The repertoire has about 220,000 clones, approximately 85% of them found once; the top ten carry more than 2%. Material: peripheral blood. These receptors were obtained from a woman aged 65 to 85 with COVID-19, enrolled during active disease.

The rearrangement uses TRBV5-1 and TRBJ1-1; TRBD1 matches 12 bases. After removal of 2 bases from V and 1 base from J, the junction contained 9 bases not matched to a gene. Germline loops: CDR1 SGHRS, CDR2 YFSETQ. CDR3 size: 18 residues. CDR3 sequence (DNA): TGCGCCAGCAGCTTTAATCCCGGGACAGGGGGCGAGAACACTGAAGCTTTCTTT. Translating gives CASSFNPGTGGENTEAFF.

This sequence joins TRBV6-5 and TRBJ2-5, with D possibly being TRBD2 (5 bases). This CDR3 contains 13 residues. Trimming stripped 5 bases from V and 5 bases from J, with 12 bases between. The V gene's germline CDR1 is MNHEY and CDR2 SVGAGI. This CDR3 reads CASSRTRLETQYF. The CDR3 DNA reads as TGTGCCAGCAGTCGTACTAGGCTGGAGACCCAGTACTTC.

The chain is built from TRBV29-1 and TRBJ2-7; D might be TRBD1 (7 bases). The germline V gene has CDR1 SQVTM and CDR2 ANQGSEA. This CDR3 spans 13 amino acids. V shed 6 bases and J shed 6 bases, with 18 bases lying between them. CDR3 sequence reads: CSVNQGGTSEQYF. The CDR3 DNA is TGCAGCGTGAACCAGGGGGGAACCTCCGAGCAGTACTTC.